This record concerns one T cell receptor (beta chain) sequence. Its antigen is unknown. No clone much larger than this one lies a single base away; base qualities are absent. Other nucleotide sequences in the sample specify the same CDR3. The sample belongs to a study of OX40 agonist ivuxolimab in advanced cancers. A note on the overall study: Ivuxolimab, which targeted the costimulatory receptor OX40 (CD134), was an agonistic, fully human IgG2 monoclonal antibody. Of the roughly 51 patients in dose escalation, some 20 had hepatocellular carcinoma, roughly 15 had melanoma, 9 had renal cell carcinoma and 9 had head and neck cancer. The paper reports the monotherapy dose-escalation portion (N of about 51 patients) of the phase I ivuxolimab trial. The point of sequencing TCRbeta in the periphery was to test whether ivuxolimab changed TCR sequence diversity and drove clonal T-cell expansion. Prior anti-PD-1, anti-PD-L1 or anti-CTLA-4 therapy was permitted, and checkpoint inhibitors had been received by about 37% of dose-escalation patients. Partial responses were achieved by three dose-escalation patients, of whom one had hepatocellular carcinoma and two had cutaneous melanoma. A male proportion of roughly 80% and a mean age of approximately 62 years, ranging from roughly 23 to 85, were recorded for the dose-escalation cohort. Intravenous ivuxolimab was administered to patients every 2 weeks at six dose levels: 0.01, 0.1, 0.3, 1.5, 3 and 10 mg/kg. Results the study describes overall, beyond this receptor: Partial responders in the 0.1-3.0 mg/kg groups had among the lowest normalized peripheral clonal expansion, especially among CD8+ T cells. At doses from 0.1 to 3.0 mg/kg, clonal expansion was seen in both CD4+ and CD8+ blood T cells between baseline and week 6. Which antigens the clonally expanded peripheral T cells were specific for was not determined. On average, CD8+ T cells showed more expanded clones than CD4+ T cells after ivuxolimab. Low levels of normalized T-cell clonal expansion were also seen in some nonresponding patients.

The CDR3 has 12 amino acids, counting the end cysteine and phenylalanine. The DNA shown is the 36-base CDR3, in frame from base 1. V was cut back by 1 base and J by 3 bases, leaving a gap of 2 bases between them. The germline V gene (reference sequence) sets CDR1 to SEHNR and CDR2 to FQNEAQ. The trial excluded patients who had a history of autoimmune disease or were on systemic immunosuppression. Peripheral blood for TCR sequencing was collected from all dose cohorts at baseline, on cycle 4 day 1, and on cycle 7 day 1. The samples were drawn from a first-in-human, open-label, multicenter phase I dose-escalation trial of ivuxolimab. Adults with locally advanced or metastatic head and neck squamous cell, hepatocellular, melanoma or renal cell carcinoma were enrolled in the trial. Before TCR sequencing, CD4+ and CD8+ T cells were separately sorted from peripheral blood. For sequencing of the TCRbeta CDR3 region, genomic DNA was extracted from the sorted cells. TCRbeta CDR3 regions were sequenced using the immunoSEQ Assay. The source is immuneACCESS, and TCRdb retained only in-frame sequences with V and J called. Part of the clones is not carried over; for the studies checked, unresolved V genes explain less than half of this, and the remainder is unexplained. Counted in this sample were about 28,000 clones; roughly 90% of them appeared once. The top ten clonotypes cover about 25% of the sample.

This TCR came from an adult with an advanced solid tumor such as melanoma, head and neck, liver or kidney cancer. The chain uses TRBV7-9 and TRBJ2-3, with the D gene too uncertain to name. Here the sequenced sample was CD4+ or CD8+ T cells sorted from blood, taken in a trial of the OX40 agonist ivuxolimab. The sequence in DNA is TGTGCCAGCAGCTTAGGAACAGATACGCAGTATTTT. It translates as CASSLGTDTQYF.